This is a list of T cell receptor beta chains from one sample in a study of cytomegalovirus exposure and HLA in healthy donors. Measured with immunoSEQ multiplex PCR; TCRdb has only the in-frame clones, and not every one. The data show 200,000 or so clones, and the top ten clones hold 0.74%. Sequencing was done on a sample of PBMCs. The receptors were sampled from a boy aged 10-17 years in good health and CMV-seronegative. CDR3s include the opening cysteine and the closing phenylalanine or tryptophan. A D gene is named only where the DNA matches it firmly.

cdr3_nt | cdr3_aa | j_call | d_call | v_call
TGTGCCAGCAGCTTTTCTACCGGGGAGCTGTTTTTT | CASSFSTGELFF | TRBJ2-2 | - | TRBV7-2
TGTGCCAGCGGGACAAACTACGAGCAGTACTTC | CASGTNYEQYF | TRBJ2-7 | - | TRBV6-5
TGTGCCAGCAGTTACACAAACCCTTCCACAGATACGCAGTATTTT | CASSYTNPSTDTQYF | TRBJ2-3 | - | TRBV6-5
TGTGCCAGCAGTCACCTCCGGGGAGATACGCAGTATTTT | CASSHLRGDTQYF | TRBJ2-3 | - | TRBV6-6
TGTGCCAGCAGCGTGACTCCCTCTCCCGGGACAGTGGGAAACACCATATATTTT | CASSVTPSPGTVGNTIYF | TRBJ1-3 | TRBD1 | TRBV9
TGTGCCAGCAGTTTATCCCCACTAGGCCGGGTCTATTCGAATCGCACAGATACGCAGTATTTT | CASSLSPLGRVYSNRTDTQYF | TRBJ2-3 | - | TRBV27
TGTGCCAGCAGCTCATCGGGGGAGCAGTACTTC | CASSSSGEQYF | TRBJ2-7 | - | TRBV7-6
TGTGCCAGCAGTCGAACATATGAGCAGTTCTTC | CASSRTYEQFF | TRBJ2-1 | - | TRBV2
TGTGCCAGCTCACCGGAGCGGGGGGTTCGGACGGAGACCCAGTACTTC | CASSPERGVRTETQYF | TRBJ2-5 | TRBD2 | TRBV18
TGTGCCAGCAGCCGCGATCGCAATCAGCCCCAGCATTTT | CASSRDRNQPQHF | TRBJ1-5 | - | TRBV7-2
TGTGCCAGCAGCTATAGACAGGGGGCGGCCTATGGCTACACCTTC | CASSYRQGAAYGYTF | TRBJ1-2 | TRBD1 | TRBV5-4
TGTGCCAGCAGCTTAAATCATTTAGCAAGAGAGACCCAGTACTTC | CASSLNHLARETQYF | TRBJ2-5 | - | TRBV7-3
TGTGCCAGCAGCTTAGAGGGGCCGAACACTGAAGCTTTCTTT | CASSLEGPNTEAFF | TRBJ1-1 | - | TRBV11-2
TGTGCCGGTGCTGACGGGGTAGGCGCCGGGGAGCTGTTTTTT | CAGADGVGAGELFF | TRBJ2-2 | - | TRBV5-6
TGTGCCAGCAGCTTGATACAGACCTATGGCTACACCTTC | CASSLIQTYGYTF | TRBJ1-2 | - | TRBV5-6
TGTGCCAGCAGTGAAGCCAGACAGGGCAATGGCTACACCTTC | CASSEARQGNGYTF | TRBJ1-2 | TRBD1 | TRBV2
TGTGCCAGCAGCCACGAGGGGGGGCTCACCGGGGAGCTGTTTTTT | CASSHEGGLTGELFF | TRBJ2-2 | - | TRBV5-4
TGTGCCAGCAGCGGCCGCTCCCGGGACAGCTATTCACCCCTCCACTTT | CASSGRSRDSYSPLHF | TRBJ1-6 | TRBD1 | TRBV7-6
TGTGCCAGCAGTAACGACAGGGATAACAAAGCTTTCTTT | CASSNDRDNKAFF | TRBJ1-1 | TRBD1 | TRBV6-6
TGTGCCAGCAGCGAGGCTAGCGGGGGTTACAATGAGCAGTTCTTC | CASSEASGGYNEQFF | TRBJ2-1 | TRBD2 | TRBV5-4
TGTGCCAGCAGCGTGGGGGGGATCGGGTCCTACGAGCAGTACTTC | CASSVGGIGSYEQYF | TRBJ2-7 | TRBD2 | TRBV9
TGCGCCAGCAGCCAAGATTTTGCGGATAATCAGCCCCAGCATTTT | CASSQDFADNQPQHF | TRBJ1-5 | - | TRBV4-3
TGTGCCAGTAACCCCCAGGGTTGGACCGGGGAGCTGTTTTTT | CASNPQGWTGELFF | TRBJ2-2 | - | TRBV19
TGTGCCAGTAGTATCGGGGGAATCAGCAATCAGCCCCAGCATTTT | CASSIGGISNQPQHF | TRBJ1-5 | - | TRBV19
TGTGCCACCAGCTCGGCGGTTGGCAGTCCGCCCCAGCAGTTCTTC | CATSSAVGSPPQQFF | TRBJ2-1 | - | TRBV15
TGTGCCAGCAGCTTGGGACAGGAGAGGAGCACTGAAGCTTTCTTT | CASSLGQERSTEAFF | TRBJ1-1 | TRBD1 | TRBV7-9